The 4 T cell receptor beta chains reported below all come from one sample, sequenced in a study of OX40 agonist ivuxolimab in advanced cancers. Measured with immunoSEQ multiplex PCR; TCRdb has only the in-frame clones, and not every one. Among approximately 61,000 clones, roughly 85% were seen once, and the ten largest hold approximately 1.4%. The material was CD4+ or CD8+ T cells sorted from blood, obtained in a trial of the OX40 agonist ivuxolimab. These receptors were obtained from an adult with an advanced solid tumor such as melanoma, head and neck, liver or kidney cancer.

The genes are TRBV5-4 and TRBJ2-3; 8 positions match TRBD2. Germline V CDR1 and CDR2: SGHNT, YYREEE (reference sequence). Trimming removed 0 bases from V and 4 bases from J; junction bases left unmatched: 10. This CDR3 spans 17 amino acids. The CDR3 here is CASSLGYGRGSPDTQYF. The CDR3, as DNA: TGTGCCAGCAGCTTGGGATACGGGAGGGGCAGTCCAGATACGCAGTATTTT.

The rearrangement joins TRBV11-2 to TRBJ2-3; 8 bases agree with TRBD2. J was trimmed by 7 bases and V by 6 bases; bases with no gene match: 6. Germline assignment: CDR1 SGHAT and CDR2 FQNNGV. The CDR3 runs to 13 residues. The CDR3 sequence: CASSAGGLNTQYF. The CDR3, as DNA: TGTGCCAGCAGTGCGGGGGGATTGAATACGCAGTATTTT.

The CDR3 is CASSVDLTGGNTIYF. As DNA, the CDR3 is TGTGCCAGCAGCGTAGATCTGACGGGAGGAAACACCATATATTTT. The chain uses TRBV9 and TRBJ1-3, with D hard to call. The CDR3 is 15 residues long. Trimming took off 0 bases at V and 4 bases at J, with 11 bases between the two ends. The germline V gene encodes CDR1 SGDLS and CDR2 YYNGEE.

This clone was seen only once. V usage is TRBV9 and J usage is TRBJ2-1, with TRBD2 matching 9 bases. This CDR3 has 14 amino acids. CDR1 is SGDLS, CDR2 YYNGEE, per germline. The trim removed 1 base at V and 5 bases at J, leaving 1 base unmatched. The CDR3 sequence: CASSVSGGHNEQFF. The DNA for the CDR3 is TGTGCCAGCAGCGTAAGCGGGGGGCACAATGAGCAGTTCTTC.